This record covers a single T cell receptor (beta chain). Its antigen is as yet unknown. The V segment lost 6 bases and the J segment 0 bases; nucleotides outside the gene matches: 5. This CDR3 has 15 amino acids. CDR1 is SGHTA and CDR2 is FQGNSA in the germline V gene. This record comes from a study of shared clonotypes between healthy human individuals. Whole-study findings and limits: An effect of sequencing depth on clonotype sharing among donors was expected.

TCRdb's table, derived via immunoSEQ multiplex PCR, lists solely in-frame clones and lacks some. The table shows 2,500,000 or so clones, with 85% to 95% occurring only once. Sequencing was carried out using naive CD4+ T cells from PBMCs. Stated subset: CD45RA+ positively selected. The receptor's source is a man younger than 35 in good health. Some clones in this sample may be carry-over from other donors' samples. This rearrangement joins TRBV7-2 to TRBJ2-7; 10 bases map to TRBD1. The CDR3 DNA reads TGTGCCAGCAGATCGACAGGGGGCAGCTCCTACGAGCAGTACTTC. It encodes CASRSTGGSSYEQYF.